A selection of T cell receptor beta chains follows, all from one sample in a study of neoadjuvant nivolumab and ipilimumab in lung cancer. The protocol was immunoSEQ multiplex PCR, while the TCRdb copy is restricted to in-frame clones and leaves out a portion. The data hold around 700 clones, with around 90% observed a single time. The input for sequencing was adjacent normal lung tissue, taken after neoadjuvant nivolumab, alone or with ipilimumab, at or shortly before surgery. These TCRs come from an adult with non-small cell lung cancer. Each CDR3 is given with its conserved first and last residue. The order of the fields is J gene, V gene, D gene, clone size, CDR3 protein, CDR3 DNA. The D gene is left open where the match is weak. Rows give clone size only sometimes, using once, few, many, or a class for an expanded clone.

j_gene: TRBJ2-7
v_gene: TRBV6-5
d_gene: TRBD2
abundance: .
CDR3aa: CASSLTSWGSYEQYF
CDR3nt: TGTGCCAGCAGTCTGACTAGCTGGGGGTCGTACGAGCAGTACTTC

j_gene: TRBJ2-7
v_gene: TRBV7-6
d_gene: TRBD2
abundance: .
CDR3aa: CASSLDSGGYEQYF
CDR3nt: TGTGCCAGCAGCTTGGATAGCGGGGGCTACGAGCAGTACTTC

j_gene: TRBJ2-2
v_gene: TRBV5-5
d_gene: TRBD2
abundance: .
CDR3aa: CASSRGVSSGNTGELFF
CDR3nt: TGTGCCAGCAGCCGGGGGGTCTCCTCGGGGAACACCGGGGAGCTGTTTTTT

j_gene: TRBJ2-1
v_gene: TRBV10-3
d_gene: .
abundance: .
CDR3aa: CATDRTGGNEQFF
CDR3nt: TGTGCCACGGACAGGACGGGGGGCAATGAGCAGTTCTTC

j_gene: TRBJ1-2
v_gene: TRBV28
d_gene: TRBD1
abundance: .
CDR3aa: CASSSYGDREAYGYTF
CDR3nt: TGTGCCAGCAGTTCATATGGGGACAGGGAAGCCTATGGCTACACCTTC

j_gene: TRBJ2-7
v_gene: TRBV30
d_gene: TRBD1
abundance: .
CDR3aa: CAWSVGTGSYEQYF
CDR3nt: TGTGCCTGGAGTGTGGGGACAGGGTCCTACGAGCAGTACTTC

j_gene: TRBJ2-1
v_gene: TRBV9
d_gene: .
abundance: .
CDR3aa: CASSDRAESYNEQFF
CDR3nt: TGTGCCAGCAGCGACAGGGCCGAGTCATACAATGAGCAGTTCTTC

j_gene: TRBJ2-1
v_gene: TRBV5-1
d_gene: TRBD1
abundance: .
CDR3aa: CASTQGLVEFF
CDR3nt: TGCGCCAGCACACAGGGGCTAGTAGAGTTCTTC

j_gene: TRBJ1-2
v_gene: TRBV6-1
d_gene: TRBD1
abundance: once
CDR3aa: CASSEADRAPGYTF
CDR3nt: TGTGCCAGCAGTGAAGCCGACAGGGCTCCTGGCTACACCTTC

j_gene: TRBJ2-1
v_gene: TRBV10-2
d_gene: TRBD2
abundance: .
CDR3aa: CASMTSGGNNEQFF
CDR3nt: TGCGCCAGCATGACTAGCGGGGGAAACAATGAGCAGTTCTTC

j_gene: TRBJ2-1
v_gene: TRBV7-2
d_gene: .
abundance: .
CDR3aa: CASSLKGPPYNEQFF
CDR3nt: TGTGCCAGCAGCTTGAAGGGCCCCCCGTACAATGAGCAGTTCTTC

j_gene: TRBJ1-5
v_gene: TRBV6-1
d_gene: .
abundance: .
CDR3aa: CASSARDPAYGNQPQHF
CDR3nt: TGTGCCAGCAGTGCGAGGGACCCCGCGTATGGCAATCAGCCCCAGCATTTT

j_gene: TRBJ2-5
v_gene: TRBV5-1
d_gene: .
abundance: .
CDR3aa: CASSLEGVVGETQYF
CDR3nt: TGCGCCAGCAGCTTGGAGGGGGTGGTTGGAGAGACCCAGTACTTC

j_gene: TRBJ2-2
v_gene: TRBV15
d_gene: .
abundance: .
CDR3aa: CATSEFGTYTGELFF
CDR3nt: TGTGCCACCAGCGAATTTGGGACGTACACCGGGGAGCTGTTTTTT

j_gene: TRBJ2-6
v_gene: TRBV18
d_gene: .
abundance: .
CDR3aa: CASSPPGFGANVLTF
CDR3nt: TGTGCCAGCTCACCCCCAGGGTTTGGGGCCAACGTCCTGACTTTC

j_gene: TRBJ2-1
v_gene: TRBV4-1
d_gene: TRBD1
abundance: .
CDR3aa: CASSQRGQGSPSGYNEQFF
CDR3nt: TGCGCCAGCAGCCAACGCGGACAGGGCTCGCCCTCGGGCTACAATGAGCAGTTCTTC

j_gene: TRBJ1-5
v_gene: TRBV4-2
d_gene: .
abundance: .
CDR3aa: CASSQEFGNSNQPQHF
CDR3nt: TGTGCCAGCAGCCAAGAGTTCGGTAATAGCAATCAGCCCCAGCATTTT

j_gene: TRBJ2-1
v_gene: TRBV19
d_gene: .
abundance: .
CDR3aa: CASSIGGEQFF
CDR3nt: TGTGCCAGTAGTATAGGTGGGGAGCAGTTCTTC

j_gene: TRBJ1-2
v_gene: TRBV18
d_gene: .
abundance: .
CDR3aa: CASSPSGGTNYGYTF
CDR3nt: TGTGCCAGCTCACCTTCTGGGGGGACTAACTATGGCTACACCTTC

j_gene: TRBJ2-2
v_gene: TRBV5-5
d_gene: .
abundance: .
CDR3aa: CASSLSEISTGELFF
CDR3nt: TGTGCCAGCAGCTTGTCAGAAATTTCCACCGGGGAGCTGTTTTTT

j_gene: TRBJ2-7
v_gene: TRBV5-5
d_gene: TRBD2
abundance: .
CDR3aa: CASSLQAGRSYEQYF
CDR3nt: TGTGCCAGCAGCTTGCAAGCGGGGAGGTCCTACGAGCAGTACTTC

j_gene: TRBJ1-5
v_gene: TRBV27
d_gene: .
abundance: once
CDR3aa: CASSLSGMGSQPQHF
CDR3nt: TGTGCCAGCAGTTTATCAGGGATGGGTAGTCAGCCCCAGCATTTT

j_gene: TRBJ2-7
v_gene: TRBV7-2
d_gene: .
abundance: .
CDR3aa: CASSQESSYEQYF
CDR3nt: TGTGCCAGCAGCCAGGAGAGCTCCTACGAGCAGTACTTC

j_gene: TRBJ1-1
v_gene: TRBV28
d_gene: TRBD1
abundance: .
CDR3aa: CASSLRGLTLSTEAFF
CDR3nt: TGTGCCAGCAGTTTAAGGGGGCTGACACTTAGCACTGAAGCTTTCTTT

j_gene: TRBJ1-1
v_gene: TRBV20-1
d_gene: .
abundance: .
CDR3aa: CNIVSGTGAFF
CDR3nt: TGCAACATAGTCTCCGGGACGGGCGCTTTCTTT

j_gene: TRBJ2-7
v_gene: TRBV28
d_gene: TRBD2
abundance: .
CDR3aa: CASSPVIAGGPYEQYF
CDR3nt: TGTGCCAGCAGCCCCGTGATAGCGGGAGGGCCCTACGAGCAGTACTTC

j_gene: TRBJ2-3
v_gene: TRBV7-2
d_gene: .
abundance: .
CDR3aa: CASSLWGLRTDTQYF
CDR3nt: TGTGCCAGCAGCTTATGGGGACTCCGCACAGATACGCAGTATTTT

j_gene: TRBJ1-1
v_gene: TRBV30
d_gene: TRBD1
abundance: .
CDR3aa: CAWGGGAEAFF
CDR3nt: TGTGCCTGGGGAGGGGGCGCTGAAGCTTTCTTT

j_gene: TRBJ2-3
v_gene: TRBV11-3
d_gene: .
abundance: .
CDR3aa: CASSLGEPITDTQYF
CDR3nt: TGTGCCAGCAGCTTGGGGGAGCCAATCACAGATACGCAGTATTTT

j_gene: TRBJ1-3
v_gene: TRBV10-3
d_gene: TRBD1
abundance: .
CDR3aa: CAISEAGGSGNTIYF
CDR3nt: TGTGCCATCAGTGAGGCAGGGGGCTCTGGAAACACCATATATTTT

j_gene: TRBJ2-7
v_gene: TRBV2
d_gene: .
abundance: .
CDR3aa: CASSFVVSYEQYF
CDR3nt: TGTGCCAGCAGTTTCGTCGTTTCCTACGAGCAGTACTTC

j_gene: TRBJ1-1
v_gene: TRBV10-3
d_gene: .
abundance: .
CDR3aa: CAISERGENTEAFF
CDR3nt: TGTGCCATCAGTGAGAGGGGGGAGAACACTGAAGCTTTCTTT

j_gene: TRBJ1-1
v_gene: TRBV6-6
d_gene: .
abundance: .
CDR3aa: CASSYSADRPEAFF
CDR3nt: TGTGCCAGCAGTTACTCGGCAGATCGTCCTGAAGCTTTCTTT

j_gene: TRBJ2-7
v_gene: TRBV5-1
d_gene: TRBD1
abundance: .
CDR3aa: CASSLEGADYEQYF
CDR3nt: TGCGCCAGCAGCTTGGAGGGGGCGGACTACGAGCAGTACTTC

j_gene: TRBJ1-5
v_gene: TRBV5-3
d_gene: .
abundance: few
CDR3aa: CARSLRISQPQHF
CDR3nt: TGTGCCAGAAGCCTTAGAATCTCTCAGCCCCAGCATTTT

j_gene: TRBJ2-7
v_gene: TRBV27
d_gene: .
abundance: .
CDR3aa: CASSQDRRDSRYEQYF
CDR3nt: TGTGCCAGCAGCCAAGACCGCCGGGACTCCCGCTACGAGCAGTACTTC

j_gene: TRBJ2-1
v_gene: TRBV7-3
d_gene: .
abundance: .
CDR3aa: CASSLSELNEQFF
CDR3nt: TGTGCCAGCAGCTTATCTGAGCTCAATGAGCAGTTCTTC

j_gene: TRBJ1-1
v_gene: TRBV5-4
d_gene: .
abundance: .
CDR3aa: CASSLDVGRNTEAFF
CDR3nt: TGTGCCAGCAGCTTGGATGTGGGGAGGAACACTGAAGCTTTCTTT

j_gene: TRBJ1-5
v_gene: TRBV7-8
d_gene: .
abundance: .
CDR3aa: CASSLLLGHDQPQHF
CDR3nt: TGTGCCAGCAGCTTGCTCTTAGGGCACGATCAGCCCCAGCATTTT

j_gene: TRBJ1-1
v_gene: TRBV10-2
d_gene: .
abundance: .
CDR3aa: CASSEEENTEAFF
CDR3nt: TGCGCCAGCAGTGAGGAGGAGAACACTGAAGCTTTCTTT

j_gene: TRBJ1-2
v_gene: TRBV28
d_gene: TRBD1
abundance: .
CDR3aa: CASSLLGQGAYGYTF
CDR3nt: TGTGCCAGCAGTTTATTGGGACAGGGGGCATATGGCTACACCTTC

j_gene: TRBJ2-3
v_gene: TRBV5-6
d_gene: .
abundance: .
CDR3aa: CASSYATDTQYF
CDR3nt: TGTGCCAGCAGCTACGCCACAGATACGCAGTATTTT

j_gene: TRBJ2-5
v_gene: TRBV11-2
d_gene: TRBD2
abundance: .
CDR3aa: CASSPRTSGKGETQYF
CDR3nt: TGTGCCAGCAGCCCACGGACTAGCGGGAAGGGAGAGACCCAGTACTTC

j_gene: TRBJ1-5
v_gene: TRBV7-2
d_gene: .
abundance: .
CDR3aa: CASSPGGNNQPQHF
CDR3nt: TGTGCCAGCAGCCCGGGGGGGAACAATCAGCCCCAGCATTTT

j_gene: TRBJ2-3
v_gene: TRBV19
d_gene: .
abundance: .
CDR3aa: CASSIFAGPTDTQYF
CDR3nt: TGTGCCAGTAGTATCTTTGCGGGTCCCACAGATACGCAGTATTTT

j_gene: TRBJ1-1
v_gene: TRBV29-1
d_gene: TRBD1
abundance: .
CDR3aa: CSVDRDRDTEAFF
CDR3nt: TGCAGCGTTGATCGGGACAGGGATACTGAAGCTTTCTTT

j_gene: TRBJ2-3
v_gene: TRBV10-3
d_gene: .
abundance: .
CDR3aa: CAISESTGRGLTDTQYF
CDR3nt: TGTGCCATCAGTGAGTCGACGGGCAGGGGCCTCACAGATACGCAGTATTTT

j_gene: TRBJ2-1
v_gene: TRBV7-9
d_gene: TRBD2
abundance: .
CDR3aa: CASSLRREGVNEQFF
CDR3nt: TGTGCCAGCAGCTTACGGCGGGAGGGCGTGAATGAGCAGTTCTTC

j_gene: TRBJ2-7
v_gene: TRBV5-4
d_gene: TRBD1
abundance: .
CDR3aa: CASSWGQGPYEQYF
CDR3nt: TGTGCCAGCAGCTGGGGACAGGGGCCCTACGAGCAGTACTTC

j_gene: TRBJ2-7
v_gene: TRBV30
d_gene: .
abundance: .
CDR3aa: CAWGLSDYEQYF
CDR3nt: TGTGCCTGGGGGTTATCGGACTACGAGCAGTACTTC

j_gene: TRBJ1-3
v_gene: TRBV5-1
d_gene: .
abundance: .
CDR3aa: CASSPGGIPGRSGNTIYF
CDR3nt: TGCGCCAGCAGCCCCGGAGGAATTCCAGGACGCTCTGGAAACACCATATATTTT

j_gene: TRBJ2-7
v_gene: TRBV28
d_gene: TRBD1
abundance: .
CDR3aa: CASSLAQGANEQYF
CDR3nt: TGTGCCAGCAGTTTAGCACAGGGGGCTAACGAGCAGTACTTC

j_gene: TRBJ2-7
v_gene: TRBV23-1
d_gene: .
abundance: .
CDR3aa: CASRVQGGENYEQYF
CDR3nt: TGCGCCAGCAGGGTACAGGGTGGGGAGAACTACGAGCAGTACTTC

j_gene: TRBJ2-1
v_gene: TRBV28
d_gene: .
abundance: .
CDR3aa: CASSLDRMGADEQFF
CDR3nt: TGTGCCAGCAGTTTGGATAGGATGGGGGCAGATGAGCAGTTCTTC

j_gene: TRBJ1-1
v_gene: TRBV5-4
d_gene: .
abundance: .
CDR3aa: CASSLVGGGGSMNTEAFF
CDR3nt: TGTGCCAGCAGCTTGGTAGGTGGCGGGGGCTCCATGAACACTGAAGCTTTCTTT